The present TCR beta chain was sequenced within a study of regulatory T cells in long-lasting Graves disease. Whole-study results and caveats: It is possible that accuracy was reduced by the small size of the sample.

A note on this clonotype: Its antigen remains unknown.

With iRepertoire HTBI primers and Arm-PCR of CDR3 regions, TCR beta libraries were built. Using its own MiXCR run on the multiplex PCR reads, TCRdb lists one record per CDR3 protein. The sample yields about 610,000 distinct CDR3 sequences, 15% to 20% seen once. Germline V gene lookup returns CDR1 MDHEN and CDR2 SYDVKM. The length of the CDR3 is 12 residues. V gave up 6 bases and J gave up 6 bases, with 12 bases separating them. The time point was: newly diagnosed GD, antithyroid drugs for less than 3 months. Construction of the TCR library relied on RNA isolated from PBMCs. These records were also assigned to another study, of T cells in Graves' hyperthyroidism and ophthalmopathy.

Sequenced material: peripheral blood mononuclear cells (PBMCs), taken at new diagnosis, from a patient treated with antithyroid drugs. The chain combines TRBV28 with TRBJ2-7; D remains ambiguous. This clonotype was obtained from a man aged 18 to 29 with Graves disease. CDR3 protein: CASRFPGVEQYF. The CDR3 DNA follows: TGTGCCAGCAGGTTCCCAGGTGTCGAGCAGTACTTC.